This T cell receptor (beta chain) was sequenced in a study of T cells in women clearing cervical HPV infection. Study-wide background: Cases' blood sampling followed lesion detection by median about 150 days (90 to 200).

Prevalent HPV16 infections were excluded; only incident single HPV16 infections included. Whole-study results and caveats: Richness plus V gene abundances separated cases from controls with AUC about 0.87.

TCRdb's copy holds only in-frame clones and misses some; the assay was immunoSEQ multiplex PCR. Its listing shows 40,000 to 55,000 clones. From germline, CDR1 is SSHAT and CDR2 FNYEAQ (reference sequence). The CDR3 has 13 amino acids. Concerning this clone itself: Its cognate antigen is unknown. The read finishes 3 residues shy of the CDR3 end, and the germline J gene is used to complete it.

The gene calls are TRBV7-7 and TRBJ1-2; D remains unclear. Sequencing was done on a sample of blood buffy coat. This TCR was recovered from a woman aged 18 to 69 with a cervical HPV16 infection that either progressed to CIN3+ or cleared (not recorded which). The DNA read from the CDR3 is TGTGCCAGCAGCTACTCTTACACAGATACC. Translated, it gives CASSYSYTDT. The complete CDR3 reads CASSYSYTDTYTF.